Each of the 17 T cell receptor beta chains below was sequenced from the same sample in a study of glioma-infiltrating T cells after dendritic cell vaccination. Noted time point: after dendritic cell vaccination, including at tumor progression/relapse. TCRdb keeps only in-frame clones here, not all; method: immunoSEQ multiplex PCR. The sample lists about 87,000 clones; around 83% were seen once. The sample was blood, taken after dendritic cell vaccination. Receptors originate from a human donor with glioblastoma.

The CDR3 coding sequence is TGCGCCAGCAGCCAAGATAATTCCGGGACAGGTTATGTGAATGAGCAGTTCTTC. It codes for CASSQDNSGTGYVNEQFF. The J gene is TRBJ2-1, the V gene TRBV4-1, with TRBD1 matching 8 bases. Unmatched junction bases numbered 14, after V lost 0 bases and J lost 7 bases. Germline CDR1 MGHRA, CDR2 YSYEKL. There are 18 residues in the CDR3.

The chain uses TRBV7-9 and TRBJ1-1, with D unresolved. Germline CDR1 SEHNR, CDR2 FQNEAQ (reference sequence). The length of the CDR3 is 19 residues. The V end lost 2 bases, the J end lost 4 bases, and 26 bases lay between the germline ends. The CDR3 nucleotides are TGTGCCAGCAGCTTAAGGGTCCGAGCTAGCGCCGTCTCGGTCACTGAAGCTTTCTTT. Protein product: CASSLRVRASAVSVTEAFF.

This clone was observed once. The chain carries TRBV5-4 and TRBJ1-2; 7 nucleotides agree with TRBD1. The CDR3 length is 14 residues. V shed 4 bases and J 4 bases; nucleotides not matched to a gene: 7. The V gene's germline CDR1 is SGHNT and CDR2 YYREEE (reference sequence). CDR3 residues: CASSHPTGFYGYTF. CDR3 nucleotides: TGTGCCAGCAGCCATCCGACAGGGTTCTATGGCTACACCTTC.

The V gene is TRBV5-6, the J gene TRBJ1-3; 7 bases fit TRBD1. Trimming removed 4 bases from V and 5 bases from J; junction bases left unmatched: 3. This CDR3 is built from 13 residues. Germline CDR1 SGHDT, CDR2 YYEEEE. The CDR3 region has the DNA TGTGCCAGCAGCAAGGACAGGAGAAACACCATATATTTT. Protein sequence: CASSKDRRNTIYF.

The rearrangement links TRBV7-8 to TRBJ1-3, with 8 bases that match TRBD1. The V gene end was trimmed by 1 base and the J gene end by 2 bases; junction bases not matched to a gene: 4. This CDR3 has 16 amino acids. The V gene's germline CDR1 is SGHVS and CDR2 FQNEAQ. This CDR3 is CASSLGTGYTGNTIYF. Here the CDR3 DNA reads TGTGCCAGCAGCTTAGGGACAGGGTATACTGGAAACACCATATATTTT. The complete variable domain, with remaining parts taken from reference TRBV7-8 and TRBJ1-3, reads GAGVSQSPRYKVAKRGQDVALRCDPISGHVSLFWYQQALGQGPEFLTYFQNEAQLDKSGLPSDRFFAERPEGSVSTLKIQRTQQEDSAVYLCASSLGTGYTGNTIYFGEGSWLTVV.

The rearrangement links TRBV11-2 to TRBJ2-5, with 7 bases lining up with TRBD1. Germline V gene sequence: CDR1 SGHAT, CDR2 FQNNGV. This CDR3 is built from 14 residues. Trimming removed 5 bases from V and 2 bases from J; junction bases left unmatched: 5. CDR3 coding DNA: TGTGCCAGCAGCGTACGGACAGGTCAAGAGACCCAGTACTTC. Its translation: CASSVRTGQETQYF.

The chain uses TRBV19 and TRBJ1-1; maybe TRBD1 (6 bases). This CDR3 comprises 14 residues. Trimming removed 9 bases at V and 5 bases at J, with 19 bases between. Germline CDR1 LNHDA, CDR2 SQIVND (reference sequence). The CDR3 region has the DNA TGTGCCAGCGGGCACCAGGGGTCGGGGACTGAAGCTTTCTTT. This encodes CASGHQGSGTEAFF. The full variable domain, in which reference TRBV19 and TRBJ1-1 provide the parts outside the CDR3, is DGGITQSPKYLFRKEGQNVTLSCEQNLNHDAMYWYRQDPGQGLRLIYYSQIVNDFQKGDIAEGYSVSREKKESFPLTVTSAQKNPTAFYLCASGHQGSGTEAFFGQGTRLTVV.

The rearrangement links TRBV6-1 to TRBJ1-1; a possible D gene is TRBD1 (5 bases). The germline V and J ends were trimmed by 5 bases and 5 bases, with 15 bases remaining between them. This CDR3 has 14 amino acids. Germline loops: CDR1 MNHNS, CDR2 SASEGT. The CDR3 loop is CASSFPTDGTEAFF. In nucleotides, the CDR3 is TGTGCCAGCAGTTTTCCGACAGACGGGACTGAAGCTTTCTTT.

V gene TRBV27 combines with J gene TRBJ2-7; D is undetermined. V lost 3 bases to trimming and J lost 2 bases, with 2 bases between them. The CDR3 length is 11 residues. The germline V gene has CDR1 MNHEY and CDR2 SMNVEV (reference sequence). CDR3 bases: TGTGCCAGCAGTTTCGCCTACGAGCAGTACTTC. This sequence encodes CASSFAYEQYF.

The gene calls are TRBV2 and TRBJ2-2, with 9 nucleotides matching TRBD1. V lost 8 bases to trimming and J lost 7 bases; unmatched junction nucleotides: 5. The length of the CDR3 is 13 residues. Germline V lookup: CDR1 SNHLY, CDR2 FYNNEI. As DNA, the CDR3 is TGTGCCAGCCACCGACAGGGGGACGGGGAGCTGTTTTTT. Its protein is CASHRQGDGELFF.

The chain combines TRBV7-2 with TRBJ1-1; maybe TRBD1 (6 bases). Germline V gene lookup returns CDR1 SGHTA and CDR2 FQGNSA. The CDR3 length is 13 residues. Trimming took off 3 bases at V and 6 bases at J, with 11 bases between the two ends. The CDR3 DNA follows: TGTGCCAGCAGCTTCACAGGGTATGCTGAAGCTTTCTTT. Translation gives CASSFTGYAEAFF.

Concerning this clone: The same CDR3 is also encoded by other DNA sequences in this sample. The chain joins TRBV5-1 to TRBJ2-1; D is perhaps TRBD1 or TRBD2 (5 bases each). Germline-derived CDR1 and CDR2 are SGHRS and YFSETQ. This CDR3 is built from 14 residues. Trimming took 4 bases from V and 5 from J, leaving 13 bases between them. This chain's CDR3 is CASSLGTGNNEQFF. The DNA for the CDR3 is TGCGCCAGCAGCCTGGGGACGGGAAACAATGAGCAGTTCTTC. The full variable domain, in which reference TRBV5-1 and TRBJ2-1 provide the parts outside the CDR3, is KAGVTQTPRYLIKTRGQQVTLSCSPISGHRSVSWYQQTPGQGLQFLFEYFSETQRNKGNFPGRFSGRQFSNSRSEMNVSTLELGDSALYLCASSLGTGNNEQFFGPGTRLTVL.

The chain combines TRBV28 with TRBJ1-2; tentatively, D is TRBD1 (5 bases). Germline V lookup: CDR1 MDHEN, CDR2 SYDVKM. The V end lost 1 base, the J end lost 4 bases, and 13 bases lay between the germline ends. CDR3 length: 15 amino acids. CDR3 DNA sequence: TGTGCCAGCAGTTTATCCGGGGGTAAGGGCTATGGCTACACCTTC. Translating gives CASSLSGGKGYGYTF.

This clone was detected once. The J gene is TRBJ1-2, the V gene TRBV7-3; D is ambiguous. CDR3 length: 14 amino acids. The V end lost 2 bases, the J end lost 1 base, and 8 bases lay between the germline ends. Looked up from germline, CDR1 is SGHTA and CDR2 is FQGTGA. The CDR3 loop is CASSLQPGNYGYTF. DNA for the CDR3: TGTGCCAGCAGCTTACAACCGGGTAACTATGGCTACACCTTC.

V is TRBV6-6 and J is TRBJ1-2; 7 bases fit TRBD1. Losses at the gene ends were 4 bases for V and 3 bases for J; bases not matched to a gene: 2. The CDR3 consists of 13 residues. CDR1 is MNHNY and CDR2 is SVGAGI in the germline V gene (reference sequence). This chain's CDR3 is CASSSGTDYGYTF. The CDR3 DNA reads TGTGCCAGCAGTTCGGGGACAGACTATGGCTACACCTTC.

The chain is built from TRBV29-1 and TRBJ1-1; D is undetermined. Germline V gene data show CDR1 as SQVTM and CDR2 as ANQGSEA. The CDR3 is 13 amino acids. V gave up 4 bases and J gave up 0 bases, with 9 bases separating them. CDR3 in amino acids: CSVVGGMNTEAFF. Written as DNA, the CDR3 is TGCAGCGTTGTTGGCGGAATGAACACTGAAGCTTTCTTT.

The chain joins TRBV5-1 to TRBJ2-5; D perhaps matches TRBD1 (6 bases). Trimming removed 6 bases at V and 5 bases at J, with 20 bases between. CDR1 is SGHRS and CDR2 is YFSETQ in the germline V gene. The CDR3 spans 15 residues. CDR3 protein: CASTQQAPRGETQYF. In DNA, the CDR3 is TGCGCCAGCACACAACAGGCGCCGAGGGGGGAGACCCAGTACTTC.